The 23 T cell receptor beta chains below were found in one sample sequenced in a study of cytomegalovirus exposure and HLA in healthy donors. The repertoire was sequenced with immunoSEQ multiplex PCR; TCRdb's copy has only in-frame clones and lacks some. The sample includes 78,000 or so clones, about 94% seen only once; the top ten take approximately 3%. The sequenced sample was PBMCs. The receptors were gathered from a woman aged 18-35 years in good health and CMV-seropositive.

This chain joins TRBV11-1 and TRBJ2-5; no firm D call. The CDR3 extends over 13 amino acids. The V end was cut by 0 bases, the J end by 7 bases, with 9 bases between. Germline values: CDR1 SGHAT, CDR2 FQDESV (reference sequence). The CDR3 DNA reads TGTGCCAGCAGCTTAGCGCATCGCGGGACCCAGTACTTC. Residues: CASSLAHRGTQYF.

The chain combines TRBV2 with TRBJ2-3, with TRBD2 matching over 8 bases. The CDR3 consists of 16 residues. The germline gives CDR1 SNHLY, CDR2 FYNNEI. Trimming cost V 2 bases and J 2 bases; bases outside gene matches: 6. The chain's CDR3 is CASSEWSSGPTDTQYF. CDR3 coding DNA: TGTGCCAGCAGTGAATGGTCTAGCGGGCCCACAGATACGCAGTATTTT.

The CDR3 here is CASTKLAGVGGNIQYF. CDR3 nucleotides: TGTGCCAGTACCAAATTAGCGGGGGTCGGGGGAAACATTCAGTACTTC. The rearrangement joins TRBV27 to TRBJ2-4, with 9 bases lining up with TRBD2. Germline V lookup: CDR1 MNHEY, CDR2 SMNVEV (reference sequence). Trimming cost V 9 bases and J 6 bases; bases outside gene matches: 15. This CDR3 comprises 16 residues.

This CDR3 reads CASSQDEGSYEQYF. In DNA, the CDR3 is TGCGCCAGCAGCCAAGACGAGGGATCCTACGAGCAGTACTTC. The chain couples TRBV4-1 to TRBJ2-7, with D possibly being TRBD2 (5 bases). The CDR3 extends over 14 amino acids. CDR1 MGHRA and CDR2 YSYEKL come from the germline V gene. The ends were cut back, 0 bases at V and 1 base at J, with 7 bases in the middle.

This chain connects TRBV4-1 to TRBJ2-5; D is unresolved. The CDR3 loop spans 15 amino acids. Germline-derived CDR1 and CDR2 are MGHRA and YSYEKL. The V end lost 1 base, the J end lost 5 bases, and 14 bases lay between the germline ends. The CDR3 protein is CASSQGSSHGETQYF. Here the CDR3 DNA reads TGCGCCAGCAGCCAAGGATCCTCCCACGGGGAGACCCAGTACTTC.

Worth noting for this clone: The junction differs from germline at one of its ends, possibly a read error. The rearrangement uses TRBV30 and TRBJ2-7; no definite D call. CDR1 GTSNPN and CDR2 SVGIG come from the germline V gene (reference sequence). This CDR3 contains 13 residues. This chain's CDR3 is CAWSFWASNEQYF. In nucleotides, the CDR3 is TGTGCCTGGTCCTTTTGGGCCTCCAACGAGCAGTACTTC.

This clone was picked up one time. The chain combines TRBV30 with TRBJ2-7; TRBD2 aligns across 14 bases. This CDR3 region has 18 residues. Germline CDR1 is GTSNPN and CDR2 is SVGIG (reference sequence). With V trimmed by 0 bases and J by 2 bases, 9 bases remained unmatched. The DNA of the CDR3 is TGTGCCTGGAGTGTACCCTTAGGGACTAGCGGGAGCCCCTACGAGCAGTACTTC. It specifies CAWSVPLGTSGSPYEQYF.

The V and J genes are TRBV4-2 and TRBJ1-2; 10 bases align to TRBD1. The CDR3 sequence is 15 residues long. Losses at the gene ends were 8 bases for V and 2 bases for J; bases not matched to a gene: 8. Germline lookup yields CDR1 LGHNA and CDR2 YNFKEQ. The CDR3 is CASRSGTGANYGYTF. In DNA form, the CDR3 reads TGTGCCAGCCGCTCCGGGACAGGGGCAAACTATGGCTACACCTTC.

J is TRBJ2-5 and V is TRBV5-4; weak D call: TRBD2 (5 bases). This CDR3 has 15 amino acids. Germline V CDR1 and CDR2: SGHNT, YYREEE (reference sequence). V lost 9 bases and J lost 5, with 23 bases in between. The CDR3 DNA reads as TGTGCCACTTCTCAAAGGAGAGGGATCCTTGAGACCCAGTACTTC. Its translation is CATSQRRGILETQYF.

J is TRBJ2-3 and V is TRBV5-1; D gene unclear. The germline V gene encodes CDR1 SGHRS and CDR2 YFSETQ. V gave up 0 bases and J gave up 4 bases, with 9 bases separating them. This CDR3 is 14 amino acids long. The CDR3 is CASSLAEPADTQYF. For the CDR3, the DNA is TGCGCCAGCAGCTTGGCCGAGCCGGCAGATACGCAGTATTTT.

This chain links TRBV2 with TRBJ2-7; 8 bases agree with TRBD1. CDR1 is SNHLY and CDR2 is FYNNEI in the germline V gene. The CDR3 contains 17 residues. V was pared by 2 bases and J by 9 bases, with 18 bases of the junction left unmatched. The CDR3 nucleotides read TGTGCCAGCAGTGAACCCTCCTATTCCGGACAGGGAGTCAGGCAGTACTTC. Translation: CASSEPSYSGQGVRQYF.

The V and J genes are TRBV11-3 and TRBJ2-3; 8 positions match TRBD1. Looked up from germline, CDR1 is SGHNT and CDR2 is YENEEA. Trimming removed 4 bases from V and 1 base from J; junction bases left unmatched: 7. This CDR3 region has 16 residues. The CDR3: CASSSGTGPGTDTQYF. The CDR3 coding sequence is TGTGCCAGCAGCTCGGGGACAGGACCCGGCACAGATACGCAGTATTTT.

This clone occurred a few times. This chain joins TRBV23-1 and TRBJ2-7; TRBD1 agrees at 9 bases. TRBV23-1 is placed among ORFs of uncertain function. The CDR3 is made up of 13 amino acids. CDR3 nucleotides: TGCGCTCGCCTTTCCTACAGGGGGCGAGAGCAGTACTTC. It is translated as CARLSYRGREQYF.

The rearrangement links TRBV28 to TRBJ1-5; D possibly corresponds to TRBD1 (5 bases). The germline gives CDR1 MDHEN, CDR2 SYDVKM. V lost 6 bases and J lost 6, with 15 bases in between. This CDR3 is 14 amino acids long. The CDR3 protein is CASRNFGGGQPQHF. The CDR3 nucleotides are TGTGCCAGCAGAAATTTCGGGGGGGGTCAGCCCCAGCATTTT. Combining the CDR3 with reference TRBV28 and TRBJ1-5 gives the whole variable domain DVKVTQSSRYLVKRTGEKVFLECVQDMDHENMFWYRQDPGLGLRLIYFSYDVKMKEKGDIPEGYSVSREKKERFSLILESASTNQTSMYLCASRNFGGGQPQHFGDGTRLSIL.

The chain uses TRBV7-9 and TRBJ2-4, with D possibly matching TRBD1 (5 bases). Trimming removed 5 bases from V and 4 bases from J, with 18 bases in between. There are 16 residues in the CDR3. In germline, CDR1 is SEHNR, CDR2 FQNEAQ (reference sequence). The CDR3 loop reads CASSPRQGTPKNIQYF. The CDR3 DNA reads TGTGCCAGCAGCCCCAGGCAGGGAACTCCAAAAAACATTCAGTACTTC.

The chain has TRBV27 and TRBJ1-5, with D uncertain. The V end was cut by 5 bases, the J end by 1 base, with 12 bases between. Germline values: CDR1 MNHEY, CDR2 SMNVEV (reference sequence). The CDR3 is made up of 15 amino acids. This chain's CDR3 is CASSERGPSNQPQHF. In DNA form, the CDR3 reads TGTGCCAGCAGTGAACGCGGGCCGAGCAATCAGCCCCAGCATTTT.

The rearrangement joins TRBV30 to TRBJ2-1; unclear D gene. V lost 3 bases and J 4 bases, leaving 13 bases between the germline ends. Germline CDR1 and CDR2: GTSNPN and SVGIG (reference sequence). The CDR3 length is 14 residues. The CDR3 here is CAWRALALYNEQFF. In DNA, the CDR3 is TGTGCCTGGAGAGCTCTGGCACTATACAATGAGCAGTTCTTC.

V and J are TRBV7-9 and TRBJ1-4; 8 nucleotides align to TRBD1. The germline gives CDR1 SEHNR, CDR2 FQNEAQ (reference sequence). This CDR3 has 14 amino acids. Unmatched junction bases numbered 7, after V lost 5 bases and J lost 8 bases. The CDR3 here is CASSTDRAREKLFF. In DNA, the CDR3 is TGTGCCAGCAGCACGGACAGGGCGAGGGAAAAACTGTTTTTT.

The genes are TRBV27 and TRBJ2-1; TRBD2 matches 7 bases. V lost 3 bases and J lost 2; bases outside the gene matches: 4. Germline V lookup: CDR1 MNHEY, CDR2 SMNVEV (reference sequence). This CDR3 region has 15 residues. The CDR3 coding sequence is TGTGCCAGCAGTTTTGACAGCGGGACCTACAATGAGCAGTTCTTC. Protein product: CASSFDSGTYNEQFF.

The V gene is TRBV7-8, the J gene TRBJ1-4, with a possible D match to TRBD1 (5 bases). Per germline, CDR1 SGHVS and CDR2 FQNEAQ. The V end lost 5 bases, the J end lost 6 bases, and 13 bases lay between the germline ends. CDR3 size: 14 residues. CDR3 sequence: CASSPGGDDEKLFF. CDR3 DNA sequence: TGTGCCAGCAGCCCCGGGGGAGACGATGAAAAACTGTTTTTT.

The genes are TRBV6-6 and TRBJ1-4; D gene unclear. CDR3 length: 12 amino acids. Trimming took 5 bases from V and 9 from J, leaving 10 bases between them. Germline loops: CDR1 MNHNY, CDR2 SVGAGI (reference sequence). The CDR3 DNA follows: TGTGCCAGCAGTCCCGAGGCCCAAAAACTGTTTTTT. It is translated as CASSPEAQKLFF.

The chain employs TRBV27 and TRBJ1-1; tentatively, D is TRBD1 (5 bases). This CDR3 contains 13 residues. Trimming shortened V by 7 bases and J by 4 bases, and 13 bases separated the two germline ends. CDR1 and CDR2 from the germline V gene are MNHEY and SMNVEV (reference sequence). CDR3 sequence reads: CASIGVWTTEAFF. The CDR3 DNA sequence: TGTGCCAGCATAGGGGTCTGGACCACTGAAGCTTTCTTT.

The CDR3 DNA follows: TGTGCCAGCGCTAGACAGGCTAGCACAGATACGCAGTATTTT. This sequence encodes CASARQASTDTQYF. The chain is built from TRBV6-5 and TRBJ2-3; TRBD1 might be the D (6 bases). The CDR3 length is 14 residues. With 8 bases removed from V and 0 bases from J, the gap between germline ends came to 12 bases. CDR1 and CDR2 (germline): MNHEY, SVGAGI.